This T cell receptor (beta chain) was sequenced during a study of response to subunit inactivated influenza vaccine. This clonotype was seen at least ten times. The CDR3 consists of 16 residues. Germline V gene sequence: CDR1 SGHTA, CDR2 FQGNSA. V gave up 5 bases and J gave up 1 base; unmatched junction bases: 7. TCRdb analysed the RT-PCR reads with MiXCR anew, one entry per CDR3 protein. The table records 430,000 or so distinct CDR3 sequences, 10% to 11% of them present only once. V usage is TRBV7-2 and J usage is TRBJ2-2; 7 bases match TRBD1. The sample here was PBMCs from blood, taken roughly 48 days after vaccination. This TCR came from a man aged 50-60 years who received an inactivated influenza vaccine. The CDR3 nucleotides are TGTGCCAGCAGCGCCACCGGGACAGTGAACACCGGGGAGCTGTTTTTT. It encodes CASSATGTVNTGELFF.